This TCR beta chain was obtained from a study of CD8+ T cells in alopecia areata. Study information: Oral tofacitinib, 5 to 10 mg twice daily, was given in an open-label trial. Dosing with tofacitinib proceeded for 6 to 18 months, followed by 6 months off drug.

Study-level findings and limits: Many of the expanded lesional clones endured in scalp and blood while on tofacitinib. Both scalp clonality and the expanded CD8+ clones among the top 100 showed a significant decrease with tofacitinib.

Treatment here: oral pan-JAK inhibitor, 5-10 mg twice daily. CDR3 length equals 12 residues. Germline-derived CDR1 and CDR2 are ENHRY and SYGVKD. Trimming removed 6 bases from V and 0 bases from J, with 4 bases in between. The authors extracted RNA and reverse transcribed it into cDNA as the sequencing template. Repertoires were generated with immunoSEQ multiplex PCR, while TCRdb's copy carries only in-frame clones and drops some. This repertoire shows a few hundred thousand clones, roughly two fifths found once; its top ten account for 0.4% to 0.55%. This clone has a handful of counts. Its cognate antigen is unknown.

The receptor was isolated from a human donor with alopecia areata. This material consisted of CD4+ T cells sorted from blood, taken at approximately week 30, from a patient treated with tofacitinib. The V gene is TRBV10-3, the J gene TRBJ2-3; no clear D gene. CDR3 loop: CAISDSTDTQYF. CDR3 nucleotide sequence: TGTGCCATCAGCGACAGCACAGATACGCAGTATTTT.